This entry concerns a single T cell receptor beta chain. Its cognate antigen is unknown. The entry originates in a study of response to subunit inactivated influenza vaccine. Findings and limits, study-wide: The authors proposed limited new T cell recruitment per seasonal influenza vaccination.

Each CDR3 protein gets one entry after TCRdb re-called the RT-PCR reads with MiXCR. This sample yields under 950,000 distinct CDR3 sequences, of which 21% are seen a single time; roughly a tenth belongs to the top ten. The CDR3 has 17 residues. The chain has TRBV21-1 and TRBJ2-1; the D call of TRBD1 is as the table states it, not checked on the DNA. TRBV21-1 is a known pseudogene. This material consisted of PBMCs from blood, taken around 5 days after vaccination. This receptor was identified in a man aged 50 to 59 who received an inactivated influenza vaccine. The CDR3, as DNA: TGTGCCAGCAGCTTTCATTTAGGGGGTGTAACCTACAATGAGCAGTTCTTC. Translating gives CASSFHLGGVTYNEQFF.